This TCR beta chain was identified in a study of blood T cells in healthy people across ages (dated by TCRdb to 2013 to 2016). Regarding the research as a whole: Template switching captured roughly one uniquely barcoded TCR beta cDNA molecule per two T cells in model experiments. To track age-related changes in TCR beta repertoire diversity, the study relied on deep sequencing normalized with unique cDNA molecular identifiers. Donors of different ages were randomly distributed across sequencing lanes to avoid experimental bias. The study analyzed two additional independent replicas of 1 million unique cDNA reads from the same blood draw for two donors, one aged 18 to 30 and one aged 80 or older. Donors were grouped into four age groups: young (average roughly 17 years), middle-aged (around 39), aged (approximately 67) and long-lived (around 80).

This clonotype turned up a few times. The clone's antigen remains unknown. No much larger clone is present one base from it, and per-base qualities are unavailable. The donors were roughly 40 Caucasian individuals from Russia, aged roughly 6 to 100 years, who were systemically healthy. Ten milliliters of peripheral blood were drawn from each donor into EDTA-treated Vacutainer tubes. PBMCs were isolated by Ficoll-Paque density-gradient centrifugation, with at least 7 million obtained per sample. Total RNA was extracted from PBMCs with Trizol reagent, with at least 6 micrograms obtained per sample. For every donor, an aliquot of PBMCs went through flow cytometry to measure the percentages of naive CD45RAhigh/CD27high T cells. Study-wide conclusions, independent of this receptor: As age increased, observed TCR beta diversity per million T cells dropped in a roughly linear way, and a significant reduction was already evident by age 40. There was a strong correlation between observed TCR beta diversity and the percentage of naive T cells measured by flow cytometry. Conclusive comparison of naive and antigen-experienced compartments was prevented by the profiling of bulk unsorted PBMCs. Estimates of total diversity based on one million sequenced T cells were considered lower bounds and underestimates. The long-lived group showed more naive CD4+ T cells, fewer expanded clones and increased TCR diversity than the aged group, suggesting age selection. The CMV infection status of donors was not known, potentially confounding age-related changes in expanded clonotypes.

Libraries were constructed by 5' RACE. TCRdb names Illumina HiSeq 2500 as the instrument used. The second PCR ran for roughly 7 to 11 cycles and used a J-beta primer mix along with a sample-barcoded 5' primer. A unique molecular identifier was introduced onto each TCR beta cDNA molecule by a template-switch 5' adaptor carrying 12 random nucleotides. Each sample yielded at least 2.5 million CDR3-containing paired-end reads. All of the RNA was converted into first-strand cDNA using the Mint cDNA synthesis kit, with a TRBC-specific oligonucleotide serving as the primer. All cDNA was treated with uracil-DNA glycosylase and then went through a first 18-cycle PCR with the universal primers M1SS and BC2_uni_R. The published analysis was carried out like this. For normalization, 1 million high-quality reads, each with a distinct molecular identifier, were randomly selected from each sample. Instead of being binned into consensus sequences, reads with shared molecular identifiers were discarded. MiTCR, set to a Q25 quality threshold and the strictest error-elimination algorithm, was used for CDR3 identification, clonotype clustering and error correction. Lower-bound total TCR beta diversity was estimated with a nonparametric unseen species model using Euler transformation. TCRdb took the public reads, trimmed them with fastp at Q25, ran MiXCR for clone calling and kept in-frame beta chains. CDR3 protein sequences are deduplicated, and each keeps its most common genes and DNA. Here the V and J calls rest on TCRdb's processing, not on the authors' analysis. The sample records hundreds of thousands of distinct CDR3 sequences, around 52% of which are singletons. The ten largest clones represent approximately 12% of the sample.

The CDR3 measures 15 amino acids from cysteine to phenylalanine. The retained sequence is limited to the CDR3, 45 bases, with the frame set at the first base. Cut back by 1 base and 4 bases, the V and J ends lie 13 bases apart. CDR1 and CDR2, looked up from the germline V gene, are SGHTA and FQGTGA. The chain joins TRBV7-3 to TRBJ2-5; no D segment can be confidently identified. What was sequenced was blood. This clonotype was obtained from a woman over 75 in good health. The CDR3 reads as follows: CASSLMGLGRETQYF. The nucleotide sequence reads TGTGCCAGCAGCTTAATGGGGTTGGGTCGAGAGACCCAGTACTTC.